This T cell receptor (beta chain) stems from a study of cytomegalovirus exposure and HLA in healthy donors. Broader study findings: Researchers had no immune exposure information except CMV serostatus available.

As regards this clone: The target antigen is unknown.

The PCR contained 60 Vbeta and 13 Jbeta primers. Assay: immunoSEQ multiplex PCR; the TCRdb copy retains only in-frame clones and omits some. The data show fewer than 100,000 clones, around four fifths seen once. CDR1 and CDR2 (germline): SGHRS, YFSETQ. This CDR3 is built from 13 residues. V lost 0 bases, J lost 8 bases, and 11 bases lay in between. This rearrangement joins TRBV5-1 to TRBJ1-2; D might be TRBD1 (6 bases). This TCR was recovered from a woman aged 55 to 70 in good health and CMV-seronegative. Specimen: PBMCs. For the CDR3, the DNA is TGCGCCAGCAGCTTGGACAGGGTGAACGGCTACACCTTC. Protein sequence: CASSLDRVNGYTF.